These 9 T cell receptor beta chains were all obtained from the same sample, sequenced in a study of T-cell reconstitution after alpha-beta-depleted transplantation in children. The authors prepared the TCRbeta library with unique molecular identifiers. TCRdb fed the PCR reads into MiXCR, producing one record per CDR3 protein. The sample consists of some 600,000 distinct CDR3 sequences, approximately 13% of them appearing once. The starting material was PBMCs, mostly from graft donor cells, obtained 360 days after TCRalphabeta/CD19-depleted stem cell transplant. The receptor source for this set is a male patient under 18 who had a stem cell transplant for acute myeloid leukemia, so the T cells may come from the graft donor.

On this clonotype: Since no conserved phenylalanine or tryptophan closes the CDR3, a read error is the likely cause. The V gene is TRBV4-3, the J gene TRBJ2-7, with TRBD2 matching 13 bases. Trimming at V came to 4 bases and at J to 2 bases, leaving 2 bases not matched to a gene. CDR1 and CDR2 from the germline V gene are LGHNA and YSLEER. The CDR3 length is 15 residues. CDR3 loop: CASSPGTSGTYEQYY. CDR3 DNA: TGCGCCAGCAGCCCCGGGACTAGCGGGACCTACGAGCAGTACTAC.

Points on this clonotype: A junction end diverges from the germline sequence, so it may reflect a read error. The chain combines TRBV7-2 with TRBJ2-1; 8 nucleotides agree with TRBD2. The CDR3 is made up of 11 amino acids. Germline V CDR1 and CDR2: SGHTA, FQGNSA. CDR3 coding DNA: TGTGCCAGCAGCTTAACTAGCGGATTTGTTTTC. As protein: CASSLTSGFVF.

V is TRBV12-3 or TRBV12-4 and J is TRBJ2-5; D tentatively reads TRBD1 or TRBD2 (5 bases each). Trimming pared 3 bases from V and 5 bases from J, leaving 13 bases between. This CDR3 has 14 residues. The CDR3 DNA sequence: TGTGCCAGCAGTTTTGGGGGAAGGTGGGAGACCCAGTACTTC. Translating gives CASSFGGRWETQYF.

The V call is TRBV6-1, the J call TRBJ2-7; a possible D gene is TRBD1 (5 bases). The CDR3 spans 14 residues. In germline, CDR1 is MNHNS, CDR2 SASEGT. Trimming stripped 7 bases from V and 2 bases from J, with 15 bases between. CDR3 sequence: CASIQGPSPYEQYF. CDR3 in DNA: TGTGCCAGCATCCAGGGTCCAAGTCCCTACGAGCAGTACTTC.

There are a few counts of this clonotype. This rearrangement joins TRBV9 to TRBJ2-2; TRBD2 is a possible D gene (5 bases). Germline CDR1 reads SGDLS; CDR2 reads YYNGEE. V was clipped by 3 bases and J by 7 bases, with 19 bases between them. The CDR3 is 16 residues long. CDR3 in amino acids: CASSARRSLRVGELFF. DNA of the CDR3: TGTGCCAGCAGCGCCAGACGATCGCTGAGGGTCGGGGAGCTGTTTTTT.

The chain is built from TRBV11-2 and TRBJ2-2; no reliable D call. The CDR3 spans 15 residues. Germline V gene lookup returns CDR1 SGHAT and CDR2 FQNNGV. Trimming removed 6 bases at V and 0 bases at J, with 11 bases between. CDR3 sequence (DNA): TGTGCCAGCAGGGCGCTAAGGACGAACACCGGGGAGCTGTTTTTT. It yields the protein CASRALRTNTGELFF.

This clonotype was counted between two and nine times. This rearrangement joins TRBV6-2 or TRBV6-3 to TRBJ2-1, with 9 bases fitting TRBD2. Looked up from germline, CDR1 is MNHEY and CDR2 is SVGEGT. The CDR3 is 14 residues long. With V trimmed by 4 bases and J by 6 bases, 4 bases remained unmatched. The CDR3 nucleotides are TGTGCCAGCAGTTCTCTAGCGGGGTTCAATGAGCAGTTCTTC. Amino acid sequence: CASSSLAGFNEQFF.

This clonotype turned up a few times. The chain couples TRBV28 to TRBJ2-3; TRBD2 might be the D (6 bases). Germline V gene sequence: CDR1 MDHEN, CDR2 SYDVKM. The ends were cut back, 9 bases at V and 4 bases at J, with 17 bases in the middle. This CDR3 is 14 amino acids long. This CDR3 reads CASTTSRAPDTQYF. CDR3 bases: TGTGCCAGTACGACTAGTCGGGCACCAGATACGCAGTATTTT. The full variable domain, completed using reference TRBV28 and TRBJ2-3, is DVKVTQSSRYLVKRTGEKVFLECVQDMDHENMFWYRQDPGLGLRLIYFSYDVKMKEKGDIPEGYSVSREKKERFSLILESASTNQTSMYLCASTTSRAPDTQYFGPGTRLTVL.

This clonotype was seen a handful of times. The chain uses TRBV20-1 and TRBJ2-7; unclear D gene. Germline CDR1 is DFQATT and CDR2 is SNEGSKA (reference sequence). The CDR3 length is 15 residues. V lost 0 bases to trimming and J lost 2 bases, with 14 bases between them. CDR3: CSARDASMVAYEQYF. The CDR3 DNA follows: TGCAGTGCTAGAGATGCCTCGATGGTAGCCTACGAGCAGTACTTC.